These T cell receptor beta chains were read from a single sample in a study of regulatory T cells in long-lasting Graves disease. Using its own MiXCR run on the multiplex PCR reads, TCRdb lists one record per CDR3 protein. The sample lists approximately 400,000 distinct CDR3 sequences; less than 25% were seen once. Sequences were derived from peripheral blood mononuclear cells (PBMCs), sampled when the disease was refractory, from a patient treated with antithyroid drugs. The source of these receptors is a female donor with Graves disease. Both conserved end residues are part of each CDR3. The D gene is left open where the match is weak. The size entry is marked missing in some rows and otherwise reads once, few, many or a size class.

j_call d_call clone_size v_call cdr3_nt cdr3_aa
TRBJ1-1 NA few TRBV11-2 TGTGCCAGCAGCTCCCTTGGTGGGGGGCAGAACACTGAAGCTTTCTTT CASSSLGGGQNTEAFF
TRBJ2-1 TRBD2 NA TRBV11-2 TGTGCCAGCAGCTCTAGAAGTCTAGCGGGAGGGAGTGAGCAGTTCTTC CASSSRSLAGGSEQFF
TRBJ2-7 TRBD2 few TRBV6-1 TGTGCCACCACACTAGCGGAATCCTACGAGCAGTACTTC CATTLAESYEQYF
TRBJ2-5 NA NA TRBV19 TGTGCCAGTAGTCCTGTGTCCAGGTACCAAGAGACCCAGTACTTC CASSPVSRYQETQYF
TRBJ2-3 NA NA TRBV7-3 TGTGCCAGCAGCAGACTAGGGAGCACAGATACGCAGTATTTT CASSRLGSTDTQYF
TRBJ2-7 NA many TRBV11-2 TGTGCCAGCAGCATCGCGCCCTGGGACGAGCAGTACTTC CASSIAPWDEQYF
TRBJ2-7 TRBD2 NA TRBV20-1 TGCAGTGCCGGGACTAGCGGGAGCGCACAAAGATCCTACGAGCAGTACTTC CSAGTSGSAQRSYEQYF
TRBJ1-2 TRBD1 many TRBV13 TGTGCCAGCAGCTTAGGTCCCGGACAGGGAGGTCATAACTATGGCTACACCTTC CASSLGPGQGGHNYGYTF
TRBJ2-3 TRBD2 many TRBV2 TGTGCCAGCAGTGAAGCGGCGGGACTAGCGGGGTACACAGATACGCAGTATTTT CASSEAAGLAGYTDTQYF
TRBJ2-7 NA many TRBV3-1 TGTGCCAGCAGTTACGGCCAGAACTACGAGCAGTACTTC CASSYGQNYEQYF
TRBJ2-1 NA NA TRBV10-3 TGTGCCATCAGTGGAGCGTATGAGCAGTTCTTC CAISGAYEQFF
TRBJ2-1 TRBD1 few TRBV5-5 TGTGCCAGCAGCTTGGTGAAGGGGGCGGGTGAGCAGTTCTTC CASSLVKGAGEQFF
TRBJ2-7 TRBD2 many TRBV2 TGTGCCAGCAGTGGAACGGTAGCGGGATTGGGGGAGCAGTACTTC CASSGTVAGLGEQYF
TRBJ2-6 TRBD2 NA TRBV14 TGTGCCAGCAGCCCCCATTGGGGGGGGTATGGGGCCAACGTCCTGACTTTC CASSPHWGGYGANVLTF
TRBJ1-6 NA NA TRBV19 TGTGCCAGTACCCTAGAAGGAGGTTCACCCCTCCACTTT CASTLEGGSPLHF
TRBJ2-1 TRBD1 few TRBV7-2 TGTGCCAGCAGCTTAACGACAGGGACCCACAATGAGCAGTTCTTC CASSLTTGTHNEQFF
TRBJ2-7 TRBD2 NA TRBV19 TGTGCCAGTAGTATGGCTAGCGGCTCCTACGAGCAGTACTTC CASSMASGSYEQYF
TRBJ1-4 TRBD1 many TRBV2 TGTGCCAGCGGGGGGACAGCAACTAATGAAAAACTGTTTTTT CASGGTATNEKLFF
TRBJ2-2 NA few TRBV27 TGTGCCAGCAGTTGGGGGCCGAACACCGGGGAGCTGTTTTTT CASSWGPNTGELFF
TRBJ1-4 NA NA TRBV4-3 TGCGCCAGCAGCCCCCCCGTAATGGGCGTGGGCGGGGATGAAAAACTGTTTTTT CASSPPVMGVGGDEKLFF
TRBJ1-2 NA few TRBV15 TGTGCCACCAGCAGAGGCGGGACAATTTCTTACTTGGATGGCTACACCTTC CATSRGGTISYLDGYTF
TRBJ1-2 NA many TRBV7-2 TGTGCCAGCAGCCCAAGCCGGGTCCGTAACTATGGCTACACCTTC CASSPSRVRNYGYTF
TRBJ2-1 NA few TRBV24-1 TGTGCCACCAGTGATTTGTCGGGTAATGAGCAGTTCTTC CATSDLSGNEQFF
TRBJ2-2 NA few TRBV6-1 TGTGCCACCCGTTTTTTGACCGGGGAGCTGTTTTTT CATRFLTGELFF
TRBJ1-4 NA NA TRBV27 TGTGCCAGCAGTTTCGAAGACGGAAAACTGTTTTTT CASSFEDGKLFF
TRBJ2-2 TRBD1 NA TRBV5-1 TGCGCCAGCAGCCCAGGGACAGGGCGTTTAACCGGGGAGCTGTTTTTT CASSPGTGRLTGELFF
TRBJ2-2 TRBD1 NA TRBV7-2 TGTGCCAGCAGGAGGGGGCGCGACACCGGGGAGCTGTTTTTT CASRRGRDTGELFF
TRBJ1-2 NA many TRBV6-4 TGTGCCAGCAGTGACTCGAGAGGTACAGGGGGCTACACCTTC CASSDSRGTGGYTF
TRBJ2-6 TRBD1 many TRBV6-5 TGTGCCAGCAGTTCGAACAGGGGGCGTTCTGGGGCCAACGTCCTGACTTTC CASSSNRGRSGANVLTF
TRBJ2-4 NA NA TRBV5-6 TGTGCCAGCAGCTTGGAGGAGGGGATAGCCAAAAACATTCAGCACTTC CASSLEEGIAKNIQHF
TRBJ1-5 TRBD1 few TRBV18 TGTGCCAGCTCATTCGACAGGGCTCAGCCCCAGCATTTT CASSFDRAQPQHF
TRBJ1-1 TRBD1 NA TRBV30 TGTGCCTGGAAGGGGGCGAGAACTGAAGCTTTCTTT CAWKGARTEAFF
TRBJ1-5 NA many TRBV12-3/TRBV12-4 TGTGCCAGTTCGGGGGTATTGGGATTAGGGCCCCAGCATTTT CASSGVLGLGPQHF
TRBJ2-2 NA many TRBV12-3/TRBV12-4 TGTGCCAGCAGCGACGGGACCCTCCCCGCGGGGGAGCTGTTTTTT CASSDGTLPAGELFF
TRBJ2-7 NA once TRBV7-2 TGTGCCAGCAGCTTTGGCGAGAGGCCCGAGCAGTACTTC CASSFGERPEQYF
TRBJ1-5 NA NA TRBV24-1 TGTGCCACCAGTGGGACGCTAAATCAGCCCCAGCATTTT CATSGTLNQPQHF
TRBJ2-2 NA NA TRBV6-5 TGTGCCAGCAGTTACTCGCAAGGGCCCAAGAGGTCCGGGGAGCTGTTTTTT CASSYSQGPKRSGELFF
TRBJ1-3 NA NA TRBV6-2/TRBV6-3 TGTGCCAGCAGACCCACGAGGATGTCTGGAAACACCATATATTTT CASRPTRMSGNTIYF
TRBJ2-3 NA few TRBV25-1 TGTGCCAGCAGTGAATTTATTGGGGGCGATACGCAGTATTTT CASSEFIGGDTQYF
TRBJ2-5 NA NA TRBV7-2 TGTGCCAGCAGCGGGGGTATTTGGGCCCAAGAGACCCAGTACTTC CASSGGIWAQETQYF
TRBJ1-4 NA NA TRBV5-8 TGTGCCAGCAGCCCCGGGACCTGGGTGAGGGAAAAACTGTTTTTT CASSPGTWVREKLFF
TRBJ2-5 TRBD2 many TRBV27 TGTGCCAGCAGTTCCGGACTAGGACACCGGGAGACCCAGTACTTC CASSSGLGHRETQYF